Listed here is a single T cell receptor beta chain. The antigen remains unidentified. This record belongs to a study of T cell responses to AZD1222 COVID-19 vaccine. Study-wide results and caveats: Breadth and depth of Spike-specific TCRs rose after two AZD1222 doses. Vaccine-associated CD4 TCRs ranged over spike, dominating at 160-218 and 743-854. Among the donors, most were white British and more were female, and clonal diversity was possibly underestimated.

Trimming removed 5 bases from V and 4 bases from J; junction bases left unmatched: 11. This CDR3 comprises 15 residues. The germline V gene encodes CDR1 LGHDT and CDR2 YNNKEL (reference sequence). TCRdb's copy holds only in-frame clones and misses some; the assay was immunoSEQ multiplex PCR. The sample includes about 160,000 clones, 75% to 95% of them seen just once. The V gene is TRBV3-1 (or the pseudogene TRBV3-2), the J gene TRBJ2-7; TRBD1 agrees at 7 bases. Sequences were derived from peripheral blood, sampled on day 0 of AZD1222 vaccination. The sequence derives from an adult in good health. CDR3 nucleotides: TGTGCCAGCAGCGGCCCCGGGACAGCATTATACGAGCAGTACTTC. Translation gives CASSGPGTALYEQYF.